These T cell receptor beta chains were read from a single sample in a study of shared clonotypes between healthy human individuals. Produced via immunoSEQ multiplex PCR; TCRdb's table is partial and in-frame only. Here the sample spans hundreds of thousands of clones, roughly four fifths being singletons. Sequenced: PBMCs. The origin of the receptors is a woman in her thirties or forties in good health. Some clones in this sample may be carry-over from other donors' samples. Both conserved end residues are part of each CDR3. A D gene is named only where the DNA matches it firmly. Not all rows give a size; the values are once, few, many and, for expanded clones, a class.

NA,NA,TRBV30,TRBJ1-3,CACKGLPSGNTIYF,TGTGCCTGTAAGGGACTACCCTCTGGAAACACCATATATTTT
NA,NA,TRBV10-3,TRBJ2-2,CAISGTSGTGELFF,TGTGCCATCAGTGGTACGTCGGGCACCGGGGAGCTGTTTTTT
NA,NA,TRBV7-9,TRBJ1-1,CASSLGAPGQAFF,TGTGCCAGCAGTTTGGGGGCTCCGGGGCAAGCTTTCTTT
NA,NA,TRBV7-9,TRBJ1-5,CASSWDDQPQHF,TGTGCCAGCAGCTGGGACGATCAGCCCCAGCATTTT
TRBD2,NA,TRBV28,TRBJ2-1,CASSLLREGEQFF,TGTGCCAGCAGTTTATTGCGGGAGGGTGAGCAGTTCTTC
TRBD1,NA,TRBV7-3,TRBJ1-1,CASSPDRGRYTEAFF,TGTGCCAGCAGCCCGGACAGGGGGCGATACACTGAAGCTTTCTTT
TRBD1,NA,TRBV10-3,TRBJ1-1,CAISQAQGAEAFF,TGTGCCATATCACAGGCCCAGGGGGCTGAAGCTTTCTTT
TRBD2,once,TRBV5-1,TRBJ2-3,CASSLQTSDGTDTQYF,TGCGCCAGCAGCCTTCAGACTAGCGACGGCACAGATACGCAGTATTTT
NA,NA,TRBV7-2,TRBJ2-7,CASRLGVAGHYEQYF,TGTGCCAGCAGGTTAGGGGTAGCCGGTCACTACGAGCAGTACTTC
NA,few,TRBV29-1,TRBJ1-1,CSVEGQGNTEAFF,TGCAGCGTTGAAGGTCAGGGGAACACTGAAGCTTTCTTT
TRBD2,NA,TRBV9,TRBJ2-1,CASSPTGTSGLEQFF,TGTGCCAGCAGCCCCACCGGGACTAGCGGACTAGAGCAGTTCTTC
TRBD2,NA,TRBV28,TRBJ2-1,CASSTIAGDNEQFF,TGTGCCAGCAGTACAATAGCGGGGGACAATGAGCAGTTCTTC
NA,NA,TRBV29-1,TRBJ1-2,CSVPPMVGSPGGYTF,TGCAGCGTCCCACCGATGGTGGGGAGCCCCGGCGGCTACACCTTC
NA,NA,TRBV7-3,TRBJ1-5,CASSLNPNQPQHF,TGTGCCAGCAGCTTAAACCCCAATCAGCCCCAGCATTTT
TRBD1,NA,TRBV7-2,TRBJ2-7,CASSRDRANYEQYF,TGTGCCAGCAGCCGGGACAGGGCAAACTACGAGCAGTACTTC
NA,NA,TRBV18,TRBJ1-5,CASSPTDSNQPQHF,TGTGCCAGCTCACCAACGGACAGTAATCAGCCCCAGCATTTT
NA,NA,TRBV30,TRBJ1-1,CAWSVGDRISVTEAFF,TGTGCCTGGAGTGTAGGCGACAGAATATCGGTCACTGAAGCTTTCTTT
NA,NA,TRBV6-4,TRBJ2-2,CASRGGQDTGELFF,TGTGCCAGCAGAGGAGGGCAGGACACCGGGGAGCTGTTTTTT
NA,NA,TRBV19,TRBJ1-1,CASSEGGSYTEAFF,TGTGCCAGTAGTGAGGGGGGCTCGTACACTGAAGCTTTCTTT
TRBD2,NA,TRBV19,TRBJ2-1,CASSILADYNEQFF,TGTGCCAGTAGTATCCTAGCGGACTACAATGAGCAGTTCTTC
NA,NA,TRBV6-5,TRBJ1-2,CASSRADGTLYGYTF,TGTGCCAGCAGTCGAGCCGACGGGACCCTCTATGGCTACACCTTC
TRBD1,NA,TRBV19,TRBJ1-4,CASSMGTGANEKLFF,TGTGCCAGTAGTATGGGGACAGGGGCGAATGAAAAACTGTTTTTT
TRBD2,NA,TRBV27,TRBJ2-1,CASRSGTSGRVEQFF,TGTGCCAGCAGATCCGGGACTAGCGGGAGGGTTGAGCAGTTCTTC
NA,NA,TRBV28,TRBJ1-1,CASSLSSAGLGGVTEAFF,TGTGCCAGCAGTTTATCATCCGCCGGACTAGGTGGAGTCACTGAAGCTTTCTTT
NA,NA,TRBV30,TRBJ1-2,CAWSGPYGYTF,TGTGCCTGGAGCGGACCCTATGGCTACACCTTC
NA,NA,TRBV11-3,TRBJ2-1,CASSFGGNYNEQFF,TGTGCCAGCAGCTTCGGCGGGAATTACAATGAGCAGTTCTTC
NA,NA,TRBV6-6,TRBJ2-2,CASSYAGRINTGELFF,TGTGCCAGCAGTTACGCTGGCAGAATCAACACCGGGGAGCTGTTTTTT
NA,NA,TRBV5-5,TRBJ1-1,CASSQTANTEAFF,TGTGCCAGCAGCCAGACGGCGAACACTGAAGCTTTCTTT
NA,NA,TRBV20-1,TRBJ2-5,CSARDVETQYF,TGCAGTGCTAGAGATGTAGAGACCCAGTACTTC
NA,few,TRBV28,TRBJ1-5,CASTTTGNNQPQHF,TGTGCCAGCACCACCACAGGGAACAATCAGCCCCAGCATTTT
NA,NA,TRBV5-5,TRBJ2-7,CASSLFGTSLYEQYF,TGTGCCAGCAGCTTGTTCGGGACAAGCTTATACGAGCAGTACTTC
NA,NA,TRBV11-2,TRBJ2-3,CASSLRGILSTDTQYF,TGTGCCAGCAGTCTAAGGGGGATACTCTCCACAGATACGCAGTATTTT
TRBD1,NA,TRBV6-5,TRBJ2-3,CASSYSTGPSTDTQYF,TGTGCCAGCAGTTACTCGACAGGGCCTAGCACAGATACGCAGTATTTT
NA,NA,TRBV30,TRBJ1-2,CAWSLGVGGYTF,TGTGCCTGGAGTTTGGGGGTAGGGGGCTACACCTTC
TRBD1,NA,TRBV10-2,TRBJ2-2,CATDRELYTGELFF,TGCGCCACAGACAGGGAACTCTACACCGGGGAGCTGTTTTTT
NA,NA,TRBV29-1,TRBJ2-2,CSVADISNTGELFF,TGCAGCGTTGCGGACATTTCGAACACCGGGGAGCTGTTTTTT
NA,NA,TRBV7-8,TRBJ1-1,CASSLMSGVTEAFF,TGTGCCAGCAGCTTAATGTCGGGGGTTACTGAAGCTTTCTTT
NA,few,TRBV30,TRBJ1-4,CAWTSRGSEKLFF,TGTGCCTGGACCAGCAGGGGTAGCGAAAAACTGTTTTTT
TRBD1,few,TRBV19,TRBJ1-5,CASSTGQGGNQPQHF,TGTGCCAGTAGTACGGGACAGGGAGGTAATCAGCCCCAGCATTTT
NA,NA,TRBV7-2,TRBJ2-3,CASSPPWGVSGTDTQYF,TGTGCCAGCAGCCCCCCTTGGGGGGTAAGCGGCACAGATACGCAGTATTTT
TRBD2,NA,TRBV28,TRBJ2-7,CASSVGGTSKYEQYF,TGTGCCAGCAGCGTGGGGGGGACTAGCAAGTACGAGCAGTACTTC
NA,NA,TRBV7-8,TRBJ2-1,CASSTLVGEQFF,TGTGCCAGCAGCACCCTAGTGGGTGAGCAGTTCTTC
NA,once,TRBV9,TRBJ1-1,CASSAREGVGGEAFF,TGTGCCAGCAGCGCCCGCGAGGGGGTAGGAGGTGAAGCTTTCTTT
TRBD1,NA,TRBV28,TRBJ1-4,CASSLYQGATNEKLFF,TGTGCCAGCAGTTTATACCAGGGGGCAACTAATGAAAAACTGTTTTTT
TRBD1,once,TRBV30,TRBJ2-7,CAWGQAIYEQYF,TGTGCCTGGGGACAGGCGATTTACGAGCAGTACTTC